This TCR beta chain was documented in a study of Graves' ophthalmopathy and Graves' hyperthyroidism. Study background: Blood was drawn at initial diagnosis, before any treatment. Findings and caveats of the study: Blood samples also showed most expanded thyroid clonotypes exceeding 0.001 frequency.

Amplification of the TCR beta CDR3 regions used RNA transcripts (as template). First-round RT-PCR employed HTBI primers, with a second-round multiplex PCR after it. TCRdb re-called the multiplex PCR reads with MiXCR, one entry per CDR3 protein. Of about 210,000 distinct CDR3 sequences in the sample, 25% to 30% were seen once. This clonotype showed up just a few times. The antigen is undetermined. All donors with ophthalmopathy were recorded as having moderate-to-severe activity, CAS ≥3, NOSPECS ≥4 and a duration under 3 months. PBMCs stemmed from around 10 ml of fresh peripheral blood. V lost 4 bases, J lost 1 base, and 10 bases lay in between. The CDR3 is made up of 14 amino acids. Germline V gene sequence: CDR1 MNHEY, CDR2 SVGAGI.

The J gene is TRBJ1-1, the V gene TRBV6-5; D might be TRBD1 (5 bases). The receptor was isolated from a man aged 50 to 60 with Graves' ophthalmopathy. The source material was peripheral blood. The CDR3 DNA follows: TGTGCCAGCAGTTCCCAGGGTTCGAACACTGAAGCTTTCTTT. Protein product: CASSSQGSNTEAFF.